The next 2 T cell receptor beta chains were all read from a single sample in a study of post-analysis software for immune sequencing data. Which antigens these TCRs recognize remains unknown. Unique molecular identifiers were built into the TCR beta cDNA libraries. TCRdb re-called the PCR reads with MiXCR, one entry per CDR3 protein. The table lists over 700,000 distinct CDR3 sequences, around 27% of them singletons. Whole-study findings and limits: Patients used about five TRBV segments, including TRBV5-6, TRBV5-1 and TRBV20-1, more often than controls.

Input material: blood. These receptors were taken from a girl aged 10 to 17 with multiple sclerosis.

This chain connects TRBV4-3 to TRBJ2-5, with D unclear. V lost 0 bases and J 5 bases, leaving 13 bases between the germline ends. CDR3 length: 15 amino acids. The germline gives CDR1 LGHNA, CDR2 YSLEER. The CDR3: CASSQDYFRSETQYF. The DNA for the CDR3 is TGCGCCAGCAGCCAAGATTACTTCAGGAGTGAGACCCAGTACTTC.

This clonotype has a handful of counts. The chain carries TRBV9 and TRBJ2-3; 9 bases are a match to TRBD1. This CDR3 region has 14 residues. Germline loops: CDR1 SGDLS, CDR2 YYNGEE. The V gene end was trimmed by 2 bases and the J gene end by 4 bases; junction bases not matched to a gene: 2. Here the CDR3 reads CASSVGQGPDTQYF. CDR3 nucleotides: TGTGCCAGCAGCGTGGGACAGGGCCCAGATACGCAGTATTTT.